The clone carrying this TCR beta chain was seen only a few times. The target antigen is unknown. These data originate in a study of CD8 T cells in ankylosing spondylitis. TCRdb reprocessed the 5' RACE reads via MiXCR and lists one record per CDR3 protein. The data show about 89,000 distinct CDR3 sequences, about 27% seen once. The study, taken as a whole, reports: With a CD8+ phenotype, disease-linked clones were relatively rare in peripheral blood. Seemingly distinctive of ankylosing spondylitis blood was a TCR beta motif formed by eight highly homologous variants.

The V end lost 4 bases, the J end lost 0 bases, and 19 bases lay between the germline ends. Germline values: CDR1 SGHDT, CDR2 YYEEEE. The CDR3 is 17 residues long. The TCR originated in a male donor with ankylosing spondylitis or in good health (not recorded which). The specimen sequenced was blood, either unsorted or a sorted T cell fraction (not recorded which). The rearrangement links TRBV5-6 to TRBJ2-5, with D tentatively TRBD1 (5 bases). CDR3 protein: CASSLTRQGRNQETQYF. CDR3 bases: TGTGCCAGCAGCCTAACCCGCCAGGGTAGAAACCAAGAGACCCAGTACTTC.